Listed below are T cell receptor beta chains from one sample, sequenced in a study of T cell repertoires in ileal Crohn's disease. Sequenced by immunoSEQ multiplex PCR; TCRdb stores in-frame clones only, minus some. Of 16,000 or so clones detected, roughly 90% appear once; the ten largest clones hold roughly 7.1%. Sequencing was done on a sample of ileal tissue. The receptors stem from an adult with Crohn's disease. Each CDR3 is given with its conserved first and last residue. A D gene is named only where the DNA matches it firmly. Some rows mark clone size as missing; the rest say once, few, many or name a class of expanded clone.

>.|TRBV14|.|TRBJ1-1
TGTGCCAGCAGCCAAGAAGGGGTGAACACTGAAGCTTTCTTT
CASSQEGVNTEAFF
>TRBD1|TRBV18|once|TRBJ1-2
TGTGCCAGCTCGCTGGACAGGGGGCTTGGCTATGGCTACACCTTC
CASSLDRGLGYGYTF
>.|TRBV7-9|.|TRBJ1-3
TGTGCCAGCAGCTTAAGCAGGGCCCTTCTTAAATCGAGAAACACCATATATTTT
CASSLSRALLKSRNTIYF
>TRBD1|TRBV19|once|TRBJ2-1
TGTGCCAGTAGGGTACAGGGGTTAGACAATGAGCAGTTCTTC
CASRVQGLDNEQFF
>.|TRBV6-6|.|TRBJ2-1
TGTGCCAGCAGTTACTCGACCTTAAGTGAGCAGTTCTTC
CASSYSTLSEQFF
>TRBD2|TRBV5-5|.|TRBJ2-3
TGTGCCAGCAGCTTGACTAGCGGGGGAGCTTCTAGCACAGATACGCAGTATTTT
CASSLTSGGASSTDTQYF
>TRBD2|TRBV6-8|.|TRBJ2-2
TGTGCCAGCAGCCCTCGTTTGGGGGGGGCGAACACCGGGGAGCTGTTTTTT
CASSPRLGGANTGELFF
>TRBD1|TRBV7-9|.|TRBJ1-1
TGTGCCAGCAGCTCTAAACCGGGACAGGGGAACACTGAAGCTTTCTTT
CASSSKPGQGNTEAFF
>.|TRBV18|.|TRBJ1-5
TGTGCCAGCTCACCTGGGGACAATCAGCCCCAGCATTTT
CASSPGDNQPQHF
>.|TRBV6-1|.|TRBJ2-5
TGTGCCAGCAGTGAAATTTCAGGGAGACAAGAGACCCAGTACTTC
CASSEISGRQETQYF
>.|TRBV6-1|.|TRBJ1-5
TGTGCCACCAGGGACGTTGGCAATCAGCCCCAGCATTTT
CATRDVGNQPQHF
>.|TRBV6-1|.|TRBJ1-1
TGTGCCAGCAGTGAAGCGCGGGCAGGGTGGGCTTTCTTT
CASSEARAGWAFF
>.|TRBV11-1|.|TRBJ2-7
TGTGCCAGCAGCCCGGGGAGAAAGAGCTCCTACGAGCAGTACTTC
CASSPGRKSSYEQYF
>TRBD2|TRBV4-1|few|TRBJ2-5
TGCGCCAGCAGCCAAGGGATAGCGGGGGGGGAAGAGACCCAGTACTTC
CASSQGIAGGEETQYF
>TRBD1|TRBV29-1|.|TRBJ1-4
TGCAGCGTCCTGGACAGGGAAAAACTGTTTTTT
CSVLDREKLFF
>.|TRBV5-1|few|TRBJ2-7
TGCGCCAGCAGCTTTAACCTTTACGAGCAGTACTTC
CASSFNLYEQYF
>.|TRBV7-2|.|TRBJ1-1
TGTGCCAGCAGCGTTCAGGGGCAGCTCTCTGAAGCTTTCTTT
CASSVQGQLSEAFF
>.|TRBV5-6|.|TRBJ2-7
TGTGCCAGCGGAATCATCGACGGATCCTACGAGCAGTACTTC
CASGIIDGSYEQYF
>TRBD1|TRBV5-1|once|TRBJ2-5
TGCGCCAGCAGCTGGGGACAGAAAGAGACCCAGTACTTC
CASSWGQKETQYF
>.|TRBV2|.|TRBJ1-1
TGTGCCAGCAGCCCCGGACAGTTCCGAGGAGCTTTCTTT
CASSPGQFRGAFF
>.|TRBV27|.|TRBJ1-2
TGTGCCAGCAGTCTGACGGGGCAACTGAACTATGGCTACACCTTC
CASSLTGQLNYGYTF
>.|TRBV21-1|.|TRBJ2-3
TGTGCCAGCAGCACTCTGCTAGCGGGGGGTAGCACAGATACGCAGTATTTT
CASSTLLAGGSTDTQYF
>.|TRBV28|.|TRBJ2-7
TGTGCCAGCAGTTTGCAGGGGTCCTCCTACGAGCAGTACTTC
CASSLQGSSYEQYF
>TRBD2|TRBV27|.|TRBJ2-3
TGTGCCAGCAGCCTAGCGGGGGGCACAGATACGCAGTATTTT
CASSLAGGTDTQYF
>.|TRBV4-3|.|TRBJ1-3
TGCGCCAGCAGCCAAGGCGTTAGCTCTGGAAACACCATATATTTT
CASSQGVSSGNTIYF
>.|TRBV19|.|TRBJ1-5
TGTGCCAGTAGTATATCCGCCCTTTGGGCCGATTGGAATCAGCCCCAGCATTTT
CASSISALWADWNQPQHF
>TRBD2|TRBV7-3|.|TRBJ2-1
TGTGCCAGCAGCCCTCCACCTAGCGGGGGTTCCTCCTACAATGAGCAGTTCTTC
CASSPPPSGGSSYNEQFF
>.|TRBV27|.|TRBJ1-5
TGTGCCAGCAGTCCCCTAAAGGCCATCTATAGCAATCAGCCCCAGCATTTT
CASSPLKAIYSNQPQHF
>TRBD1|TRBV11-2|.|TRBJ2-7
TGTGCCAGCAGCACCAGGGGGCAGAACGAGCAGTACTTC
CASSTRGQNEQYF
>.|TRBV2|.|TRBJ1-6
TGTGCCAGCAGTGAAAATTCTGCAAGGGCCAATTCACCCCTCCACTTT
CASSENSARANSPLHF
>TRBD2|TRBV4-2|.|TRBJ2-5
TGTGCCAGCAGCCAAGAAGGCGGGGGGGCCCGGGAGACCCAGTACTTC
CASSQEGGGARETQYF
>.|TRBV5-8|.|TRBJ2-7
TGTGCCAGCAGCTTCGGAGGGACCACCTACGAGCAGTACTTC
CASSFGGTTYEQYF
>.|TRBV2|.|TRBJ1-4
TGTGCCAGCGGGGCGCGGCCATATGAAAAACTGTTTTTT
CASGARPYEKLFF
>.|TRBV5-6|.|TRBJ2-5
TGTGCCAGCAGCTCCTGGCATGGGGAGACCCAGTACTTC
CASSSWHGETQYF
>.|TRBV7-3|.|TRBJ2-3
TGTGCCAGCAGCGGGACGACCACAGATACGCAGTATTTT
CASSGTTTDTQYF
>TRBD1|TRBV15|.|TRBJ1-5
TGTGCCACCAGCGGCCAAGACCAGGGGGCCGTTCAGCCCCAGCATTTT
CATSGQDQGAVQPQHF
>.|TRBV14|.|TRBJ1-1
TGTGCCAGCAGCCAAGAGGGACACCAGAACACTGAAGCTTTCTTT
CASSQEGHQNTEAFF
>.|TRBV29-1|.|TRBJ1-2
TGCAGCGTTGAAATCCCTAACTATGGCTACACCTTC
CSVEIPNYGYTF
>TRBD1|TRBV5-1|.|TRBJ1-5
TGCGCCAGCAGCTTGGCGACAGGGGAGAATCAGCCCCAGCATTTT
CASSLATGENQPQHF
>.|TRBV25-1|.|TRBJ2-3
TGTGCCAGCAGTGAATTTGGTTTCACAGATACGCAGTATTTT
CASSEFGFTDTQYF
>.|TRBV6-1|.|TRBJ2-1
TGTGCCAGCAGTGGGTACCCCCCGGAGCAGTTCTTC
CASSGYPPEQFF
>.|TRBV6-5|.|TRBJ1-4
TGTGCCAGCAGTCTCGGGGTGAAGAAAGAAAAACTGTTTTTT
CASSLGVKKEKLFF
>.|TRBV11-2|once|TRBJ2-1
TGTGCCAGCAGCTTAGCCCTACCCTCCTACAATGAGCAGTTCTTC
CASSLALPSYNEQFF
>TRBD1|TRBV19|.|TRBJ1-1
TGTGCCACTTCGGACAGGGGAGGCACTGAAGCTTTCTTT
CATSDRGGTEAFF
>TRBD1|TRBV4-3|.|TRBJ1-2
TGCGCCAGCAGCAACAAACCAGGGGGCGGGTTGGGTGGCTACACCTTC
CASSNKPGGGLGGYTF
>.|TRBV2|.|TRBJ2-5
TGTGCCAGCAGTGAAAGTAGAGAGACCCAGTACTTC
CASSESRETQYF
>TRBD1|TRBV15|.|TRBJ1-5
TGTGCCACCAGCACTGGACAGGGGGCTGACCAGCCCCAGCATTTT
CATSTGQGADQPQHF
>.|TRBV19|.|TRBJ2-2
TGTGCCAGTGCAGGCTCGAGACCGAACACCGGGGAGCTGTTTTTT
CASAGSRPNTGELFF
>TRBD2|TRBV19|.|TRBJ2-3
TGTGCCAGTAGTATCGGCGGGGGGGGACACCCACAGTATTTT
CASSIGGGGHPQYF
>TRBD1|TRBV5-1|.|TRBJ2-5
TGCGCCAGCAGACAAGGACAGGGATCGGAGACCCAGTACTTC
CASRQGQGSETQYF
>.|TRBV7-9|.|TRBJ1-4
TGTGCCAGCAGCCCTCGAGCCTCAGGTGAAAAACTGTTTTTT
CASSPRASGEKLFF
>TRBD1|TRBV13|.|TRBJ2-1
TGTGCCAGCAGCGCCACCGGGACAGGGCTTGGTGAGCAGTTCTTC
CASSATGTGLGEQFF
>TRBD2|TRBV4-1|.|TRBJ2-3
TGCGCCAGCAGCCGATACGGGACTAGCGGGGGGGCAGGTACGCAGTATTTT
CASSRYGTSGGAGTQYF